This T cell receptor beta chain was documented in a study of T-cell memory formation after mild COVID-19. Looking at the study overall: Largely, TCR clusters stayed within a single donor. Broader study findings: A balance of CD4 and CD8 characterized clones contracting day 15 to 85, whereas later expanders leaned CD4+.

To note about this clonotype: What it binds is unknown.

TCRdb reanalysed the 5' RACE reads using MiXCR and keeps one entry per CDR3 protein. This sample has 500,000 to 550,000 distinct CDR3 sequences, with roughly 20% found just once. This CDR3 is built from 17 residues. CDR1 SGHTA and CDR2 FQGNSA come from the germline V gene. V lost 5 bases and J lost 2, with 21 bases in between. Sequencing was done on a sample of PBMCs or a T cell subset sorted from them (not recorded which). This chain uses TRBV7-2 with TRBJ1-1, with D uncertain. This receptor was obtained from an adult woman who had mild COVID-19 (a few samples of this study predate the infection). Cell type and time point are not known. The CDR3 is CASSPTRSRRVNTEAFF. In nucleotides, the CDR3 is TGTGCCAGCAGCCCCACCCGTAGTAGGCGAGTCAACACTGAAGCTTTCTTT.